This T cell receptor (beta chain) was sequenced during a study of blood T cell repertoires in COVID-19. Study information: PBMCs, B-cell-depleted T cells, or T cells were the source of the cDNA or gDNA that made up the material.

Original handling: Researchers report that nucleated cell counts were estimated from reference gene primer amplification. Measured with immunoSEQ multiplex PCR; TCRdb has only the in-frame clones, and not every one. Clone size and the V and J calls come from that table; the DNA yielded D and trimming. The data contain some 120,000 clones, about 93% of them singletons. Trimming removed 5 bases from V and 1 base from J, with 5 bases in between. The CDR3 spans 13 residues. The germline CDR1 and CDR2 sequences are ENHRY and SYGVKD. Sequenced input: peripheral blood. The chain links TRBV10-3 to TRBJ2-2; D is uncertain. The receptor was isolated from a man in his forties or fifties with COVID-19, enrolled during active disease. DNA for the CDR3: TGTGCCATCAGTTCTCTGAACACCGGGGAGCTGTTTTTT. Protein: CAISSLNTGELFF.